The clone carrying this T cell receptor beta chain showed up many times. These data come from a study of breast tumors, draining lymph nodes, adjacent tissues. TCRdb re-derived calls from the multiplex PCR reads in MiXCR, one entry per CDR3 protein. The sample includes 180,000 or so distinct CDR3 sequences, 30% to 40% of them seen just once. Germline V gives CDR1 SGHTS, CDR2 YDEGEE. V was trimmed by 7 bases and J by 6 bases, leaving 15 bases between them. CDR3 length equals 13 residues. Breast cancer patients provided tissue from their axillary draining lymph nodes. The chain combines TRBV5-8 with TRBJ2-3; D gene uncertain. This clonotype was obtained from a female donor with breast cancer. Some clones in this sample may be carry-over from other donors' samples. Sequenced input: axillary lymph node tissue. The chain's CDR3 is CASRQASWDTQYF. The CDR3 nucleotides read TGTGCCAGCCGCCAGGCCAGCTGGGATACGCAGTATTTT.